Listed here are 30 T cell receptor beta chains from one sample, sequenced in a study of long-term antiretroviral therapy in people with HIV. Assay version v3.0 of immunoSEQ was used, and it was run at survey level. Clones were sequenced by immunoSEQ multiplex PCR, and TCRdb holds only the in-frame ones, with some missing. The repertoire has about 17,000 clones, less than 85% of them found once; the top ten carry roughly 8%. Sequencing was performed on unsorted PBMCs, taken at the start of antiretroviral therapy. Receptors originate from a man aged 25 to 40 with HIV.

The rearrangement uses TRBV11-2 and TRBJ1-1, with D perhaps matching TRBD1 (5 bases). Looked up from germline, CDR1 is SGHAT and CDR2 is FQNNGV. Trimming left V 10 bases short and J 0 bases short, with 18 bases between. The CDR3 sequence is 15 residues long. The CDR3 spells CATQGGRPMNTEAFF. The CDR3 region has the DNA TGTGCCACCCAGGGAGGGCGACCCATGAACACTGAAGCTTTCTTT.

The CDR3 DNA is TGCGCCAGCAGCCCGACTAGCGGGAGGGATCTTGAGCAGTTCTTC. The encoded protein is CASSPTSGRDLEQFF. The V gene is TRBV5-1, the J gene TRBJ2-1; 14 bases are a match to TRBD2. The junction had 6 bases not matched to a gene; V was cut back by 4 bases and J by 9 bases. The CDR3 has 15 amino acids. The V gene's germline CDR1 is SGHRS and CDR2 YFSETQ.

V and J are TRBV6-4 and TRBJ2-5; TRBD2 agrees at 10 bases. Germline V gene sequence: CDR1 MRHNA, CDR2 SNTAGT. Trimming at V came to 2 bases and at J to 2 bases, leaving 2 bases not matched to a gene. The CDR3 length is 15 residues. CDR3 sequence: CASSDGAGGQETQYF. CDR3 coding DNA: TGTGCCAGCAGTGACGGAGCGGGGGGGCAAGAGACCCAGTACTTC.

This chain connects TRBV2 to TRBJ2-7; D unresolved. This CDR3 has 12 residues. Germline loops: CDR1 SNHLY, CDR2 FYNNEI. V was trimmed by 7 bases and J by 2 bases, leaving 9 bases between them. Here the CDR3 DNA reads TGTGCCAGCAAGGTTAATACCTACGAGCAGTACTTC. It specifies CASKVNTYEQYF. Combining the CDR3 with reference TRBV2 and TRBJ2-7 gives the whole variable domain EPEVTQTPSHQVTQMGQEVILRCVPISNHLYFYWYRQILGQKVEFLVSFYNNEISEKSEIFDDQFSVERPDGSNFTLKIRSTKLEDSAMYFCASKVNTYEQYFGPGTRLTVT.

This clone showed up just a few times. This chain links TRBV5-6 with TRBJ1-5, with unresolved D. From germline, CDR1 is SGHDT and CDR2 YYEEEE. The V and J ends lost 4 bases and 6 bases respectively, with 11 bases between them. The CDR3 totals 13 residues. This chain's CDR3 is CASSTISGQPQHF. CDR3 bases: TGTGCCAGCAGCACTATTTCGGGTCAGCCCCAGCATTTT. Full variable domain (rest looked up from reference TRBV5-6 and TRBJ1-5): DAGVTQSPTHLIKTRGQQVTLRCSPKSGHDTVSWYQQALGQGPQFIFQYYEEEERQRGNFPDRFSGHQFPNYSSELNVNALLLGDSALYLCASSTISGQPQHFGDGTRLSIL.

The chain has TRBV19 and TRBJ1-5; a possible D gene is TRBD1 (6 bases). CDR3 size: 15 residues. Trimming took 3 bases from V and 4 from J, leaving 13 bases between them. The germline CDR1 and CDR2 sequences are LNHDA and SQIVND (reference sequence). DNA of the CDR3: TGTGCCAGTAGTATGGGAAGAACAGGGAATCAGCCCCAGCATTTT. This sequence encodes CASSMGRTGNQPQHF.

The chain couples TRBV19 to TRBJ1-5; 8 nucleotides agree with TRBD1. Losses at the gene ends were 8 bases for V and 2 bases for J; bases not matched to a gene: 5. The CDR3 consists of 14 residues. CDR1 LNHDA and CDR2 SQIVND come from the germline V gene (reference sequence). CDR3 sequence: CASSPGGGNQPQHF. In nucleotides, the CDR3 is TGTGCCAGTTCTCCAGGGGGCGGCAATCAGCCCCAGCATTTT. Supplemented by reference TRBV19 and TRBJ1-5, the full variable domain reads DGGITQSPKYLFRKEGQNVTLSCEQNLNHDAMYWYRQDPGQGLRLIYYSQIVNDFQKGDIAEGYSVSREKKESFPLTVTSAQKNPTAFYLCASSPGGGNQPQHFGDGTRLSIL.

This chain uses TRBV5-4 with TRBJ1-3; a possible D gene is TRBD1 (5 bases). CDR3 length equals 16 residues. Germline values: CDR1 SGHNT, CDR2 YYREEE (reference sequence). Trimming pared 0 bases from V and 3 bases from J, leaving 13 bases between. The CDR3 spells CASSLDTRAGGNTIYF. The CDR3 DNA reads TGTGCCAGCAGCTTGGATACCAGGGCGGGTGGAAACACCATATATTTT.

This clone has a handful of counts. This sequence joins TRBV5-1 and TRBJ2-3; D uncertain. Germline V gene data show CDR1 as SGHRS and CDR2 as YFSETQ. CDR3 length: 15 amino acids. V gave up 1 base and J gave up 2 bases, with 11 bases separating them. The CDR3 spells CASSLKGMTTDTQYF. The CDR3 DNA reads TGCGCCAGCAGCTTGAAGGGTATGACCACAGATACGCAGTATTTT.

The rearrangement links TRBV18 to TRBJ2-5; 7 bases match TRBD1. The V gene end was trimmed by 2 bases and the J gene end by 1 base; junction bases not matched to a gene: 4. The length of the CDR3 is 15 residues. CDR1 is KGHSH, CDR2 LQKENI, per germline. Here the CDR3 DNA reads TGTGCCAGCTCACCAACCGGGACAGCCCAAGAGACCCAGTACTTC. This translates into CASSPTGTAQETQYF.

This sequence joins TRBV25-1 and TRBJ2-7; D is ambiguous. From germline, CDR1 is MGHDK and CDR2 SYGVNS. The CDR3 totals 14 residues. V shed 4 bases and J shed 5 bases, with 15 bases lying between them. In DNA, the CDR3 is TGTGCCAGCAGTGGGTCGGACGGGCGTCACGAGCAGTACTTC. It is translated as CASSGSDGRHEQYF.

This chain links TRBV2 with TRBJ2-5; 7 bases fit TRBD2. Germline V gene data show CDR1 as SNHLY and CDR2 as FYNNEI. This CDR3 region has 13 residues. V trimming: 4 bases; J trimming: 7 bases; junction bases outside the gene matches: 6. CDR3 nucleotide sequence: TGTGCCAGCAGTGTAGCTAGCGGTGGGACCCAGTACTTC. Translated, it gives CASSVASGGTQYF.

The chain recombines TRBV7-9 with TRBJ2-1, with 10 bases that match TRBD2. V dropped 2 bases and J dropped 4; count of bases not matched to a gene: 5. Germline V CDR1 and CDR2: SEHNR, FQNEAQ (reference sequence). This CDR3 region has 16 residues. DNA for the CDR3: TGTGCCAGCAGCTTATCTAGCGGGAGATCTTACAATGAGCAGTTCTTC. Its translation: CASSLSSGRSYNEQFF.

This sequence joins TRBV7-2 and TRBJ2-6; 8 bases agree with TRBD2. This CDR3 comprises 15 residues. CDR1 and CDR2 (germline): SGHTA, FQGNSA. Trimming removed 7 bases from V and 2 bases from J; junction bases left unmatched: 4. CDR3: CASTSGGAGANVLTF. The CDR3 DNA reads as TGTGCCAGCACCTCGGGGGGGGCTGGGGCCAACGTCCTGACTTTC.

The chain joins TRBV10-3 to TRBJ2-2, with 9 bases matching TRBD1. Germline CDR1 reads ENHRY; CDR2 reads SYGVKD. This CDR3 comprises 17 residues. Unmatched junction bases numbered 9, after V lost 5 bases and J lost 2 bases. The CDR3 region is CAISRDRVRRNTGELFF. The CDR3 nucleotides read TGTGCCATCAGTCGGGACAGGGTAAGGCGAAACACCGGGGAGCTGTTTTTT.

The chain has TRBV4-2 and TRBJ2-3; TRBD1 agrees at 9 bases. V was clipped by 6 bases and J by 0 bases; unmatched bases: 4. Germline V gene data show CDR1 as LGHNA and CDR2 as YNFKEQ. The length of the CDR3 is 15 residues. The CDR3 region is CASSKGTGSTDTQYF. DNA for the CDR3: TGTGCCAGCAGTAAAGGGACAGGGAGCACAGATACGCAGTATTTT.

This chain connects TRBV6-5 to TRBJ2-1, with D hard to call. The CDR3 sequence is 14 residues long. Germline values: CDR1 MNHEY, CDR2 SVGAGI. The ends were cut back, 5 bases at V and 9 bases at J, with 17 bases in the middle. This CDR3 is CASSPELPFGEQFF. CDR3 coding DNA: TGTGCCAGCAGTCCTGAATTACCCTTCGGTGAGCAGTTCTTC.

V gene TRBV10-3 combines with J gene TRBJ1-6; D is ambiguous. The CDR3 runs 15 residues. Trimming stripped 3 bases from V and 2 bases from J, with 8 bases between. Germline lookup yields CDR1 ENHRY and CDR2 SYGVKD. This chain's CDR3 is CAISELSTYNSPLHF. The CDR3 nucleotides are TGTGCCATCAGTGAATTATCTACCTATAATTCACCCCTCCACTTT.

The chain carries TRBV7-9 and TRBJ2-2, with TRBD1 matching 7 bases. From germline, CDR1 is SEHNR and CDR2 FQNEAQ (reference sequence). This CDR3 spans 13 amino acids. V lost 5 bases, J lost 6 bases, and 3 bases stayed unmatched. The chain's CDR3 is CASSATGPGELFF. CDR3 DNA: TGTGCCAGCAGCGCGACAGGGCCCGGGGAGCTGTTTTTT.

This clone occurred a few times. The genes are TRBV5-1 and TRBJ2-7; D unclear. Trimming took off 0 bases at V and 3 bases at J, with 10 bases between the two ends. This CDR3 comprises 14 residues. CDR1 SGHRS and CDR2 YFSETQ come from the germline V gene. CDR3 loop: CASSLGQPNYEQYF. CDR3 sequence (DNA): TGCGCCAGCAGCTTGGGGCAGCCAAACTACGAGCAGTACTTC. The full variable domain, in which reference TRBV5-1 and TRBJ2-7 provide the parts outside the CDR3, is KAGVTQTPRYLIKTRGQQVTLSCSPISGHRSVSWYQQTPGQGLQFLFEYFSETQRNKGNFPGRFSGRQFSNSRSEMNVSTLELGDSALYLCASSLGQPNYEQYFGPGTRLTVT.

The V and J genes are TRBV28 and TRBJ2-7; TRBD2 agrees at 8 bases. Germline V gene lookup returns CDR1 MDHEN and CDR2 SYDVKM. CDR3 length equals 14 residues. V was pared by 6 bases and J by 2 bases, with 6 bases of the junction left unmatched. DNA of the CDR3: TGTGCCAGCAGGCGGGGGGCGGGGCCCTACGAGCAGTACTTC. It encodes CASRRGAGPYEQYF.

The chain links TRBV27 to TRBJ2-1; 10 bases are shared with TRBD2. Trimming removed 6 bases from V and 3 bases from J; junction bases left unmatched: 5. The germline V gene has CDR1 MNHEY and CDR2 SMNVEV (reference sequence). The length of the CDR3 is 15 residues. The CDR3 DNA reads as TGTGCCAGCAGCCGGACTAGCGGACGCTACAATGAGCAGTTCTTC. As protein: CASSRTSGRYNEQFF.

The rearrangement uses TRBV5-1 and TRBJ2-5; 8 nucleotides line up with TRBD1. The J call may be faulty, since TRBJ2-7 better matches the DNA end. Germline V gives CDR1 SGHRS, CDR2 YFSETQ. CDR3 length: 16 residues. The CDR3 sequence is CASSATGGPSSYEQYF. CDR3 DNA sequence: TGCGCCAGCAGCGCAACAGGGGGGCCAAGCTCCTACGAGCAGTACTTC.

The chain employs TRBV27 and TRBJ2-3; D not resolved. Germline assignment: CDR1 MNHEY and CDR2 SMNVEV (reference sequence). This CDR3 has 13 amino acids. V shed 3 bases and J shed 1 base, with 5 bases lying between them. CDR3 bases: TGTGCCAGCAGTTTTGGGGGCACAGATACGCAGTATTTT. Encoded protein: CASSFGGTDTQYF.

V usage is TRBV15 and J usage is TRBJ2-3, with 8 bases matching TRBD2. V shed 1 base and J 2 bases; nucleotides not matched to a gene: 2. The germline V gene encodes CDR1 LNHNV and CDR2 YYDKDF (reference sequence). This CDR3 is built from 15 residues. This CDR3 is CATSRAGGDTDTQYF. CDR3 in DNA: TGTGCCACCAGCAGAGCGGGAGGGGACACAGATACGCAGTATTTT.

This clone was recorded only once. The rearrangement uses TRBV5-1 and TRBJ2-1, with TRBD2 identical over 13 bases. The V gene end was trimmed by 4 bases and the J gene end by 7 bases; junction bases not matched to a gene: 5. The CDR3 runs to 15 residues. The germline CDR1 and CDR2 sequences are SGHRS and YFSETQ. The CDR3 loop reads CASSTSGGAWNEQFF. The CDR3 region has the DNA TGCGCCAGCAGCACTAGCGGGGGGGCGTGGAATGAGCAGTTCTTC.

The rearrangement uses TRBV11-2 and TRBJ1-4, with no clear D. Trimming stripped 2 bases from V and 5 bases from J, with 15 bases between. Looked up from germline, CDR1 is SGHAT and CDR2 is FQNNGV. This CDR3 comprises 16 residues. CDR3 region: CASSLISVQPNEKLFF. The CDR3 nucleotides read TGTGCCAGCAGCTTAATTTCAGTCCAACCGAATGAAAAACTGTTTTTT.

The V call is TRBV19, the J call TRBJ1-2; 7 bases fit TRBD1. The CDR3 has 14 residues. With 3 bases clipped from V and 8 bases from J, the junction kept 9 bases outside the gene matches. Germline V gene lookup returns CDR1 LNHDA and CDR2 SQIVND (reference sequence). The CDR3 protein is CASSIAQGNIGYTF. DNA of the CDR3: TGTGCCAGTAGTATTGCACAGGGGAACATAGGCTACACCTTC.

The V and J genes are TRBV7-8 and TRBJ2-1, with D possibly matching TRBD2 (6 bases). Germline values: CDR1 SGHVS, CDR2 FQNEAQ. The CDR3 length is 13 residues. Between the trimmed V and J ends, which lost 1 base and 8 bases, there was a span of 9 bases. The CDR3, as DNA: TGTGCCAGCAGCTTAGTCACGGGGGATGAGCAGTTCTTC. Protein sequence: CASSLVTGDEQFF.

The sample holds one count of this clone. The J gene is TRBJ2-1, the V gene TRBV5-1; 9 positions match TRBD2. This CDR3 contains 15 residues. The J segment lost 3 bases and the V segment lost 4 bases, leaving 5 bases of the junction unmatched. The V gene's germline CDR1 is SGHRS and CDR2 YFSETQ. The CDR3 region is CASSRGTSSYNEQFF. DNA of the CDR3: TGCGCCAGCAGCCGAGGGACTAGCAGCTACAATGAGCAGTTCTTC.